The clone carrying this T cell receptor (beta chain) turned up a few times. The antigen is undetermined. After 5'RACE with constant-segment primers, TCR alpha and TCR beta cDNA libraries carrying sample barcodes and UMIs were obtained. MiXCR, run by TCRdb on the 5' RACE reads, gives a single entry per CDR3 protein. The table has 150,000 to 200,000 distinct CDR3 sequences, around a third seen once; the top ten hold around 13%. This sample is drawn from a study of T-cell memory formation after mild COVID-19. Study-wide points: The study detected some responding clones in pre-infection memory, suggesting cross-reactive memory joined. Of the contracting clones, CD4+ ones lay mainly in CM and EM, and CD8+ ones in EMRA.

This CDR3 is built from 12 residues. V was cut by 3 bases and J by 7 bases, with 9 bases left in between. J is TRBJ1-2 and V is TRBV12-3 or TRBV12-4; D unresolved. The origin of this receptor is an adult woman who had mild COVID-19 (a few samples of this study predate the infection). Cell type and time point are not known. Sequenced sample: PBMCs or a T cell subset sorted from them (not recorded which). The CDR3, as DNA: TGTGCCAGCAGTTTTGATTCCGGTGGCTACACCTTC. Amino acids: CASSFDSGGYTF.